One and the same sample provided the 28 T cell receptor beta chains below, sequenced in a study of long-term antiretroviral therapy in people with HIV. Assay version v3.0 of immunoSEQ was used, and it was run at survey level. Generated by immunoSEQ multiplex PCR, the TCRdb table keeps only in-frame clones and is missing some. The sample includes under 30,000 clones, more than 65% seen only once; the top ten take 4.5% to 6%. Specimen: unsorted PBMCs, collected 4.4 years after starting antiretroviral therapy. Receptors originate from a young man with HIV.

The chain joins TRBV19 to TRBJ1-1, with 8 positions matching TRBD1. The ends lost 6 bases at V and 1 base at J; junction bases unmatched: 10. The CDR3 is 16 residues long. Germline CDR1 reads LNHDA; CDR2 reads SQIVND (reference sequence). CDR3 loop: CASSPITGGTNTEAFF. CDR3 bases: TGTGCCAGTAGCCCAATAACAGGGGGGACGAACACTGAAGCTTTCTTT. The full variable domain, its missing parts supplied by reference TRBV19 and TRBJ1-1, is DGGITQSPKYLFRKEGQNVTLSCEQNLNHDAMYWYRQDPGQGLRLIYYSQIVNDFQKGDIAEGYSVSREKKESFPLTVTSAQKNPTAFYLCASSPITGGTNTEAFFGQGTRLTVV.

V and J are TRBV12-5 and TRBJ2-5, with D perhaps being TRBD1 or TRBD2 (5 bases each). The germline CDR1 and CDR2 sequences are LGHNT and FRNRAP. Trimming shortened V by 6 bases and J by 10 bases, and 9 bases separated the two germline ends. This CDR3 has 10 residues. The CDR3 nucleotides read TGTGCTAGTGGAAGGGACGTCCAGTACTTC. Protein: CASGRDVQYF.

V is TRBV7-2 and J is TRBJ2-2; maybe TRBD1 (5 bases). Germline V gives CDR1 SGHTA, CDR2 FQGNSA. The CDR3 covers 15 residues. V was pared by 5 bases and J by 1 base, with 11 bases between. The CDR3 region has the DNA TGTGCCAGCAGCAGGTCGACAGTGAACACCGGGGAGCTGTTTTTT. This gives the protein CASSRSTVNTGELFF.

V and J are TRBV29-1 and TRBJ1-2; possible D gene TRBD1, 5 bases. CDR3 length: 10 amino acids. Germline-derived CDR1 and CDR2 are SQVTM and ANQGSEA. The V end was cut by 6 bases, the J end by 8 bases, with 10 bases between. CDR3 in amino acids: CSVPGQGYTF. In DNA form, the CDR3 reads TGCAGCGTCCCAGGACAAGGCTACACCTTC.

CDR3 DNA sequence: TGTGCCAGCAGCGTAGACGGACAGGGGCGCCGGGAGCAGTACTTC. Its protein product is CASSVDGQGRREQYF. V and J are TRBV9 and TRBJ2-7; 9 positions agree with TRBD1. CDR1 is SGDLS, CDR2 YYNGEE, per germline. This CDR3 is built from 15 residues. After removal of 0 bases from V and 7 bases from J, the junction contained 8 bases not matched to a gene.

The V and J genes are TRBV6-1 and TRBJ1-2; D remains unclear. Germline CDR1 and CDR2: MNHNS and SASEGT. The CDR3 is made up of 15 amino acids. Trimming took 4 bases from V and 1 from J, leaving 13 bases between them. CDR3 amino acids: CASSATQRFNYGYTF. DNA of the CDR3: TGTGCCAGCAGTGCCACACAGCGATTTAACTATGGCTACACCTTC.

The chain has TRBV27 and TRBJ2-1; TRBD2 might be the D (6 bases). The germline V gene encodes CDR1 MNHEY and CDR2 SMNVEV (reference sequence). V gave up 0 bases and J gave up 9 bases, with 21 bases separating them. The CDR3 length is 17 residues. CDR3 in DNA: TGTGCCAGCAGTTTATCCTGGGGGGAGGACCCCTCGAGTGAGCAGTTCTTC. Its protein is CASSLSWGEDPSSEQFF.

The CDR3 nucleotides read TGTGCCAGCACCCCAGGGTTGTACGAGCAGTACTTC. As protein: CASTPGLYEQYF. The chain is built from TRBV2 and TRBJ2-7; D is perhaps TRBD1 (5 bases). This CDR3 spans 12 amino acids. The V gene lost 7 bases and the J gene lost 4 bases, with 11 bases spanning the gap. Germline CDR1 reads SNHLY; CDR2 reads FYNNEI.

CDR3 DNA sequence: TGTGCCAGCAGCGACAAGGGCACTGAAGCTTTCTTT. Translated, it gives CASSDKGTEAFF. The rearrangement joins TRBV6-6 to TRBJ1-1; D uncertain. The germline CDR1 and CDR2 sequences are MNHNY and SVGAGI (reference sequence). The CDR3 has 12 amino acids. V was trimmed by 6 bases and J by 4 bases, leaving 9 bases between them.

The rearrangement links TRBV6-1 to TRBJ2-7; D unresolved. CDR3 size: 13 residues. Germline-derived CDR1 and CDR2 are MNHNS and SASEGT. V was clipped by 7 bases and J by 1 base, with 11 bases between them. The CDR3 DNA sequence: TGTGCCAGCACCACGGCGGATTCCTACGAGCAGTACTTC. As protein: CASTTADSYEQYF.

The J gene is TRBJ2-7, the V gene TRBV19; the match to TRBD2 covers 15 bases. CDR1 LNHDA and CDR2 SQIVND come from the germline V gene (reference sequence). V lost 2 bases to trimming and J lost 5 bases; unmatched junction nucleotides: 4. The CDR3 runs 16 residues. CDR3 protein: CASSIRGLAGGDEQYF. CDR3 DNA sequence: TGTGCCAGTAGTATACGGGGACTAGCGGGAGGCGACGAGCAGTACTTC.

This clone was seen a handful of times. This sequence joins TRBV21-1 and TRBJ1-1; the D call of TRBD1 is as the table states it, not checked on the DNA. TRBV21-1 is given as a pseudogene. The CDR3 length is 14 residues. The CDR3 spells CASSASGDRTEAFF. Written as DNA, the CDR3 is TGTGCCAGCAGCGCCTCAGGGGACCGCACTGAAGCTTTCTTT.

The genes are TRBV29-1 and TRBJ1-1; D is undetermined. The CDR3 has 11 amino acids. V was trimmed by 3 bases and J by 2 bases, leaving 4 bases between them. Germline V CDR1 and CDR2: SQVTM, ANQGSEA. The CDR3: CSVDDNTEAFF. The CDR3 DNA is TGCAGCGTTGACGATAACACTGAAGCTTTCTTT.

By share, this clone ranks as large (0.1 to 1%). The chain couples TRBV5-6 to TRBJ1-1; D may be TRBD1 (6 bases). The CDR3 runs 15 residues. Per the germline V gene, CDR1 is SGHDT and CDR2 is YYEEEE. The V gene lost 0 bases and the J gene lost 0 bases, with 9 bases spanning the gap. The CDR3 is CASSLGWDMNTEAFF. CDR3 DNA: TGTGCCAGCAGCTTGGGCTGGGACATGAACACTGAAGCTTTCTTT.

The V and J genes are TRBV5-4 and TRBJ1-3, with a possible D match to TRBD1 (5 bases). The CDR3 is 15 amino acids. V shed 1 base and J shed 4 bases, with 12 bases lying between them. The germline V gene has CDR1 SGHNT and CDR2 YYREEE (reference sequence). The CDR3 DNA sequence: TGTGCCAGCAGCTTGCAGGGACGGGAAGGAAACACCATATATTTT. Its translation is CASSLQGREGNTIYF.

The chain is built from TRBV6-5 and TRBJ1-6; D unresolved. Germline V lookup: CDR1 MNHEY, CDR2 SVGAGI. This CDR3 has 13 amino acids. V lost 2 bases and J 16 bases, leaving 15 bases between the germline ends. CDR3 sequence reads: CASSYIWRGGLHF. The CDR3 bases are TGTGCCAGCAGTTACATTTGGCGGGGAGGACTCCACTTT.

The chain carries TRBV14 and TRBJ1-1; no clear D. V was trimmed by 1 base and J by 4 bases, leaving 10 bases between them. The CDR3 length is 14 residues. The germline gives CDR1 SGHDN, CDR2 FVKESK. CDR3 DNA: TGTGCCAGCAGCCAAGGAGGCTCCGGCACTGAAGCTTTCTTT. Residues: CASSQGGSGTEAFF.

The rearrangement links TRBV11-2 to TRBJ2-7; D is possibly TRBD2 (6 bases). In germline, CDR1 is SGHAT, CDR2 FQNNGV. The CDR3 covers 12 residues. V lost 8 bases and J 4 bases, leaving 12 bases between the germline ends. The CDR3 sequence: CASLGRGYEQYF. The CDR3 DNA is TGTGCCAGCCTGGGCCGGGGGTACGAGCAGTACTTC.

The chain is built from TRBV9 and TRBJ2-1; 9 bases are shared with TRBD2. The V gene end was trimmed by 5 bases and the J gene end by 7 bases; junction bases not matched to a gene: 4. The CDR3 runs 13 residues. Per germline, CDR1 SGDLS and CDR2 YYNGEE. The CDR3 spells CASSSGSQNEQFF. The CDR3 nucleotides read TGTGCCAGCAGTAGCGGGAGTCAGAATGAGCAGTTCTTC.

V and J are TRBV7-2 and TRBJ1-1; D unclear. The germline V gene has CDR1 SGHTA and CDR2 FQGNSA. V was cut by 5 bases and J by 6 bases, with 10 bases left in between. The CDR3 is 12 amino acids. CDR3 DNA sequence: TGTGCCAGCAGCCCACGGGTCTCTGAAGCTTTCTTT. Amino acids: CASSPRVSEAFF.

This chain uses TRBV5-1 with TRBJ1-1; no firm D call. The CDR3 contains 17 residues. Trimming took off 1 base at V and 0 bases at J, with 16 bases between the two ends. CDR1 and CDR2 from the germline V gene are SGHRS and YFSETQ. The CDR3 is CASSLSVDYKLNTEAFF. The CDR3 bases are TGCGCCAGCAGCTTGTCGGTAGACTACAAGTTGAACACTGAAGCTTTCTTT.

J is TRBJ2-7 and V is TRBV15; D gene ambiguous. V dropped 0 bases and J dropped 4 bases, with 13 bases sitting between them. Germline CDR1 reads LNHNV; CDR2 reads YYDKDF (reference sequence). This CDR3 has 15 residues. The CDR3 coding sequence is TGTGCCACCAGCAGAGATCGGCAGGCCTTTTACGAGCAGTACTTC. Protein product: CATSRDRQAFYEQYF.

The DNA for the CDR3 is TGTGCCAGCAGTTTATCGGCGAGGGGTGGCACAGATACGCAGTATTTT. Translation gives CASSLSARGGTDTQYF. The chain has TRBV27 and TRBJ2-3, with D possibly being TRBD1 or TRBD2 (5 bases each). V lost 0 bases and J lost 1, with 11 bases in between. Germline CDR1 and CDR2: MNHEY and SMNVEV (reference sequence). This CDR3 is built from 16 residues.

The sample holds a few counts of this clone. The chain carries TRBV15 and TRBJ2-7; D uncertain. Germline V gene data show CDR1 as LNHNV and CDR2 as YYDKDF (reference sequence). Trimming took off 0 bases at V and 2 bases at J, with 11 bases between the two ends. This CDR3 spans 15 amino acids. CDR3 protein: CATSRDRIGTYEQYF. The CDR3 bases are TGTGCCACCAGCAGAGATCGTATAGGGACCTACGAGCAGTACTTC.

The V and J genes are TRBV7-2 and TRBJ1-1; 9 bases fit TRBD1. CDR1 and CDR2 from the germline V gene are SGHTA and FQGNSA. The length of the CDR3 is 14 residues. The V segment lost 5 bases and the J segment 3 bases; nucleotides outside the gene matches: 4. CDR3 sequence (DNA): TGTGCCAGCAGCCCCCGGGACAGGGACACTGAAGCTTTCTTT. Translation: CASSPRDRDTEAFF.

A few counts support this clone. J is TRBJ1-2 and V is TRBV19; TRBD1 might be the D (5 bases). Germline CDR1 LNHDA, CDR2 SQIVND (reference sequence). V dropped 6 bases and J dropped 6 bases, with 14 bases sitting between them. This CDR3 comprises 13 residues. CDR3 sequence (DNA): TGTGCCAGTAGGCCTGGGGCAGTCCATGGCTACACCTTC. Translating it yields CASRPGAVHGYTF.

V is TRBV10-3 and J is TRBJ2-1, with 8 bases fitting TRBD1. V lost 0 bases, J lost 7 bases, and 11 bases stayed unmatched. The germline CDR1 and CDR2 sequences are ENHRY and SYGVKD. This CDR3 region has 17 residues. The CDR3 loop reads CAISESRQTGVKNEQFF. The CDR3 coding sequence is TGTGCCATCAGTGAGTCGAGGCAGACAGGGGTAAAAAATGAGCAGTTCTTC.

This chain uses TRBV12-5 with TRBJ2-3; 11 nucleotides line up with TRBD1. Per germline, CDR1 LGHNT and CDR2 FRNRAP. With V trimmed by 5 bases and J by 3 bases, 4 bases remained unmatched. The CDR3 sequence is 15 residues long. In DNA, the CDR3 is TGTGCTAGTGGTCCGGGACAGGGGGTAACAGATACGCAGTATTTT. Its protein product is CASGPGQGVTDTQYF. The variable domain in full, completed from reference TRBV12-5 and TRBJ2-3, reads DARVTQTPRHKVTEMGQEVTMRCQPILGHNTVFWYRQTMMQGLELLAYFRNRAPLDDSGMPKDRFSAEMPDATLATLKIQPSEPRDSAVYFCASGPGQGVTDTQYFGPGTRLTVL.